This T cell receptor (beta chain) was recorded in a study of memory CD4+ T cells and cytomegalovirus serostatus. In regard to this clone: Its antigen is still unknown.

Study results and caveats: About 40% of the roughly 160 known CMV-associated TCRbeta sequences appeared in CD4+ memory.

The sort gate was single viable CD3+CD4+CD8-CD45RO+ cells for memory CD4+ T cells. Serum IgG to CMV pp150, pp28, p38 and p52 defined serostatus. The CDR3 has 15 residues. The V end was cut by 5 bases, the J end by 3 bases, with 13 bases between. CDR1 and CDR2 (germline): MNHNS, SASEGT. TCRdb keeps only in-frame clones here, not all; method: immunoSEQ multiplex PCR. The repertoire holds 60,000 to 70,000 clones, 76% seen once, with about 4.5% in the top ten. The sequence came from an adult in good health and CMV-seropositive. This chain joins TRBV6-1 and TRBJ1-4; maybe TRBD1 (6 bases). Sequencing used memory CD4+ T cells from blood. The CDR3 nucleotides are TGTGCCAGCAGTCCACAGGGTTCGGCTAATGAAAAACTGTTTTTT. Its protein product is CASSPQGSANEKLFF.